The present T cell receptor (beta chain) was sequenced within a study of cytomegalovirus exposure and HLA in healthy donors (dated by TCRdb to 2015 to 2018). Broadly, across the study: An earlier analysis of some 620 of the donors reported 250 to 350 Gb of sequence data and 117 million unique TCR beta sequences obtained from some 170 million T cells. Approximately 330 gigabases of sequencing data and 70 million to 100 million unique TCR sequences made up an early release that covered several hundred HLA-typed donors. Among the roughly 400 genotyped donors, approximately 77% belonged to the genetic ancestry cluster associated with self-reported Caucasian donors. The study aimed to test whether cataloging public T cell receptors could reveal signatures of past pathogen exposure. The T cell repertoires of about 700 subjects were profiled by immunosequencing and related to cytomegalovirus serostatus. A separate validation cohort of 100 to 150 different subjects was used in addition to the roughly 670-subject first cohort. High-throughput TCR immunosequencing, statistical association of individual TCRs with disease status, and machine learning were combined to predict cytomegalovirus infection status. In a later analysis, previously published TCR beta repertoires from some 640 donors were re-analyzed and high-resolution HLA genotyping was added so that TCR occurrence patterns could be studied. Rather than drawing on any new phenotypic data, the later analysis identified candidate immune exposures from TCR beta sequences and the way those sequences occurred across donors. An earlier analysis of about 620 of the donors applied high-throughput TCR beta sequencing to assess whether each TCR beta V gene segment acted as functional or pseudogenic. Donor age, sex, ethnicity and CMV serostatus were compiled alongside the repertoire data. A later genetic analysis took genome-wide SNP genotypes for 398 of the 666 donors and used that subset as a discovery cohort. All discovery cohort repertoires had been generated using a single sequencing platform. HLA typing included class I and class II loci at four-digit resolution. Typing coverage varied by locus: roughly 629-630 donors for A, B, C, DRB1 and DQB1; approximately 560 for DQA1; nearly 610 for DPA1; fewer than 480 for DPB1. Roughly five DR-DQ haplotypes were handled as single units for association and clustering, since linkage in the cohort was strong. Across some 400 genotyped donors of the cohort, an average of about 240,000 unique TCR beta nucleotide sequences per donor were sequenced, and approximately 17% of those sequences were non-productive.

Study-wide conclusions, independent of this receptor: When HLA alleles, especially DR and DQ, strongly co-occurred, attributing TCR associations to individual alleles was difficult. CMV serostatus was the only immune exposure information available for the cohort. According to a later analysis, TCR association rates differed among HLA loci, with DRB1 alleles showing the most associated TCRs and HLA-C alleles showing the fewest. In a later analysis, HLA-associated TCR beta chains showed more clonal expansion and lower generation probabilities than non-associated chains that were equally common. Three of the identified cytomegalovirus-associated TCR beta chains were confirmed in vitro to be specific for cytomegalovirus antigens. Some IMGT-functional V segments, including TRBV6-2 and TRBV6-3, could not be told apart with the 87-base-pair reads, so those segments were excluded. In a later analysis, some 17,000 TCR beta sequences were associated with specific HLA alleles at a false discovery rate of 0.05. The study listed approximately 150 TCR beta chains as associated with cytomegalovirus. The authors suggested that the approach could potentially be extended to other disease states and immunological phenotypes. According to a later analysis, parvovirus B19, influenza, CMV and Epstein-Barr virus appeared linked to several top co-occurrence clusters. Broadly in line with IMGT annotations, most TCR beta V segments showed up in productive rearrangements about 87% or about 30% of the time in an earlier analysis of around 600 of the donors. The cohort was sequenced for TCR beta chains only, and without alpha or paired-chain data the features that could be detected were limited. A later analysis found that most CMV-associated TCR beta chains appeared HLA-restricted, with HLA associations seemingly driven largely by CMV exposure. A further reported finding was that TCR beta sequences accurately predicted the HLA-A and HLA-B alleles for most subjects in the first cohort. In both the original and validation cohorts, the classifier was reported to diagnose cytomegalovirus status with high specificity and sensitivity. A later genetic analysis reported fewer N-insertions in productive TCRs among donors in an Asian-associated ancestry cluster than the roughly 640-donor mean. Roughly 17 rarely observed V segments, including chromosome 9 orphons, were excluded from the earlier analysis of a few hundred of the donors because counts were too low. Correlated functional status among segregating V segments might reflect linkage disequilibrium, but an unknown experimental factor could not be ruled out. A later genetic analysis associated a missense DCLRE1C variant with V-gene and J-gene trimming of TCR beta chains, and an independent cohort replicated the association. Because some donors lacked HLA typing at each locus, the association tests relied only on the typed subset. Across donors, most TCR sequences were observed very rarely, whereas some public TCRs were present in many individuals. The presence/absence analyses assumed that sequencing depth was roughly uniform across donors, and that assumption may not be true. A cluster of highly shared sequence variants was judged likely to be a technical artifact of the sequencing pipeline.

This clone is a singleton in its sample. What antigen it recognizes has not been identified. Base qualities are not recorded, but no much larger clone differs from it by a single base. The cohort was made up of under 800 healthy bone marrow donors. Cohort members were all nominally healthy when sampled, although unrecorded immune exposures were likely present. The donor tested CMV seronegative and was one of the 352 seronegative cohort members. A peripheral blood sample was collected from each donor, and TCR beta sequencing was performed on peripheral blood mononuclear cells. Genomic DNA extraction from the blood cell samples was performed with the Qiagen DNeasy Blood Extraction Kit. The library relied on the immunoSEQ multiplex PCR assay. A mixture of 60 forward primers for TCR Vbeta segments and 13 reverse primers for TCR Jbeta segments was used in the multiplex PCR. The CDR3 region of rearranged TCR beta genes was amplified from genomic DNA by a multiplex PCR assay. On the Illumina HiSeq System, the amplified TCR beta libraries were sequenced as 87-base-pair reads. The source study handled its data this way. Across the 600 to 700 repertoires, a later analysis counted 60 million to 90 million unique TCR beta chains, around 11 million of which were shared by at least two donors. A nearest-neighbor algorithm error-corrected the raw reads and collapsed the reads into unique sequences, merging closely related sequences to remove PCR and sequencing errors. V, D and J gene segments were assigned by aligning CDR3 sequences to IMGT reference sequences. Each retained sequence needed at least a six-nucleotide match to both a V gene segment and a J gene segment. Rearrangements were classified as productive when the CDR3 lacked stop codons and remained in frame with V and J, and all other rearrangements were classified as non-productive. CDR3 was defined according to IMGT convention as the region running from the second conserved V-encoded cysteine to the conserved J-encoded phenylalanine. The earlier analysis of more than 450 of the donors excluded sequences that lacked an unambiguous match to a single V gene segment. An earlier analysis of over 450 of the donors classified V segments as functional when productive rearrangements were above 56.7% and as segregating when the standard deviation between donors was above 5%. A statistical classification framework was built for diagnosing cytomegalovirus status from the catalog of TCR beta chain sequences. In a later analysis, TCR nucleotide sequences were compared against IMGT/GENE-DB human TR gene sequences so that V and J genes could be assigned. The TCRdist pipeline was used in a later analysis to assign CDR3 sequences and most-parsimonious VDJ recombination scenarios. A later analysis defined each TCR beta chain by its CDR3 amino acid sequence plus V-gene family, and excluded reads lacking a unique V-gene family. To address suspected cross-contamination and a sequencing artifact, a later analysis removed under 600 highly shared, low-generation-probability nucleotide sequences. For each public chain, a later analysis derived a clonal expansion index from normalized ranks of inferred template counts within each repertoire. Generation probabilities in a later analysis came from a VDJ recombination model fitted to out-of-frame rearrangements, and those results were checked against IGoR. A later analysis scored TCR-TCR, TCR-HLA and TCR-CMV co-occurrence with hypergeometric tests, applying a repertoire-size bias correction to TCR pairs. In a later analysis, false discovery rates were estimated by permuting HLA or CMV assignments 20 times. In a later analysis, co-occurring TCRs were grouped using DBSCAN, with TCRdist sequence similarity added in when clustering inside HLA-allele-positive subsets. Repertoires with fewer than 30,000 or more than 120,000 public chains, plus five repertoires with anomalous nucleotide sharing, were excluded from co-occurrence clustering. This immuneACCESS table, as held by TCRdb, lists in-frame sequences with V and J called but not all clones. Of the missing ones, under half trace to an unresolved V gene in checked studies; the others have no known cause. V and J calls and clone size are as listed in that table; D and trimming were resolved from the DNA. This sample comprises around 150,000 clones, over 70% of them detected only once. Approximately 4.5% of the sample comes from the top ten.

The germline V gene (reference sequence) sets CDR1 to MNHEY and CDR2 to SMNVEV. V is reduced by 2 bases and J by 5 bases, leaving a spacing of 16 bases between them. Its CDR3 holds 15 amino acids, cysteine through phenylalanine. Only CDR3 DNA remains: 45 bases, in frame from the first base. The chain uses TRBV27 and TRBJ2-7; the D gene is perhaps TRBD1, from 6 matching bases. This receptor was taken from a man aged 25-40 years in good health and CMV-seronegative. The sequencing input was PBMCs. The CDR3 amino acid sequence is: CASSLPGQSVDEQYF. DNA sequence: TGTGCCAGCAGTTTACCCGGACAGTCCGTGGACGAGCAGTACTTC.